Listed here are 26 T cell receptor beta chains from one sample, sequenced in a study of radiotherapy plus CTLA-4 blockade in lung cancer. TCRdb keeps only in-frame clones here, not all; method: immunoSEQ multiplex PCR. Of roughly 40,000 clones in the sample, about four fifths were seen once. Sequencing used peripheral blood, obtained from a patient treated with radiotherapy plus ipilimumab. Source of these receptors: a human donor with non-small cell lung cancer that progressed on radiotherapy plus ipilimumab.

This clone has more than one count but fewer than ten. The V gene is TRBV7-2, the J gene TRBJ2-3; 16 bases agree with TRBD2. The CDR3 covers 18 residues. From germline, CDR1 is SGHTA and CDR2 FQGNSA. V gave up 1 base and J gave up 4 bases; unmatched junction bases: 5. The CDR3 spells CASSLVGTSGGEADTQYF. Written as DNA, the CDR3 is TGTGCCAGCAGCTTAGTGGGGACTAGCGGGGGGGAGGCAGATACGCAGTATTTT.

The chain is built from TRBV9 and TRBJ1-2; TRBD1 might be the D (6 bases). The germline V and J ends were trimmed by 3 bases and 7 bases, with 19 bases remaining between them. The CDR3 runs 15 residues. Germline CDR1 SGDLS, CDR2 YYNGEE. CDR3 DNA: TGTGCCAGCAGCGCTCCGGGACACGGGGTGGGTGGCTACACCTTC. It is translated as CASSAPGHGVGGYTF.

This chain joins TRBV27 and TRBJ2-1, with D possibly TRBD2 on 7 matching bases. With 5 bases removed from V and 4 bases from J, the gap between germline ends came to 18 bases. The CDR3 is 16 residues long. The germline gives CDR1 MNHEY, CDR2 SMNVEV (reference sequence). The CDR3 sequence is CASSNGQSSGYNEQFF. The CDR3 DNA follows: TGTGCCAGCAGTAACGGACAGTCTAGCGGATACAATGAGCAGTTCTTC.

The chain combines TRBV4-3 with TRBJ2-1; 7 bases are a match to TRBD2. This CDR3 is 15 amino acids long. Germline CDR1 and CDR2: LGHNA and YSLEER. Germline trimming cut 0 bases from V and 6 bases from J; bases unmatched to any gene: 5. In DNA, the CDR3 is TGCGCCAGCAGCCAAGAGGTGGGGGGGAGCAATGAGCAGTTCTTC. Protein product: CASSQEVGGSNEQFF.

The CDR3 protein is CASSLSSGAPPDTQYF. In nucleotides, the CDR3 is TGTGCCAGCAGCTTGTCCAGCGGGGCTCCGCCGGATACGCAGTATTTT. The chain carries TRBV5-4 and TRBJ2-3; 7 nucleotides match TRBD2. Germline V gives CDR1 SGHNT, CDR2 YYREEE (reference sequence). The ends lost 1 base at V and 6 bases at J; junction bases unmatched: 11. This CDR3 contains 16 residues.

The chain links TRBV7-2 to TRBJ2-3, with 8 bases lining up with TRBD2. The germline gives CDR1 SGHTA, CDR2 FQGNSA. The CDR3 has 16 amino acids. Unmatched junction bases numbered 5, after V lost 0 bases and J lost 3 bases. In nucleotides, the CDR3 is TGTGCCAGCAGCTTAGCCCCGGGACTAGTGACAGATACGCAGTATTTT. Amino acid sequence: CASSLAPGLVTDTQYF. The full variable domain, its missing parts supplied by reference TRBV7-2 and TRBJ2-3, is GAGVSQSPSNKVTEKGKDVELRCDPISGHTALYWYRQSLGQGLEFLIYFQGNSAPDKSGLPSDRFSAERTGGSVSTLTIQRTQQEDSAVYLCASSLAPGLVTDTQYFGPGTRLTVL.

The V gene is TRBV10-3, the J gene TRBJ2-1; D gene uncertain. The CDR3 is made up of 13 amino acids. Germline CDR1 and CDR2: ENHRY and SYGVKD. V shed 4 bases and J shed 4 bases, with 8 bases lying between them. The CDR3 DNA follows: TGTGCCATCAGTGGCGGCGGATACAATGAGCAGTTCTTC. Protein: CAISGGGYNEQFF.

CDR3 amino acids: CASSFRERGREQYF. DNA of the CDR3: TGTGCCAGCAGCTTCAGGGAAAGAGGTCGCGAGCAGTACTTC. This chain links TRBV5-5 with TRBJ2-7, with D possibly being TRBD1 (5 bases). Per germline, CDR1 SGHKS and CDR2 YYEKEE (reference sequence). Trimming shortened V by 2 bases and J by 6 bases, and 15 bases separated the two germline ends. The CDR3 contains 14 residues.

In DNA, the CDR3 is TGTGCCAGCAGCGTAGCGGCGGGGGGACAGAACACCGGGGAGCTGTTTTTT. It specifies CASSVAAGGQNTGELFF. The gene calls are TRBV9 and TRBJ2-2; 8 bases line up with TRBD2. V shed 0 bases and J 1 base; nucleotides not matched to a gene: 5. This CDR3 has 17 residues. Germline V gene sequence: CDR1 SGDLS, CDR2 YYNGEE.

The chain uses TRBV18 and TRBJ2-3, with D perhaps matching TRBD1 (5 bases). CDR1 is KGHSH, CDR2 LQKENI, per germline. V was clipped by 3 bases and J by 2 bases, with 9 bases between them. The CDR3 runs 14 residues. DNA for the CDR3: TGTGCCAGCTCACCGGGGCCTACCACAGATACGCAGTATTTT. Translation: CASSPGPTTDTQYF.

This clone has only a few counts. The chain joins TRBV5-5 to TRBJ1-5; D is unresolved. Germline values: CDR1 SGHKS, CDR2 YYEKEE (reference sequence). The V gene lost 2 bases and the J gene lost 0 bases, with 3 bases spanning the gap. The CDR3 covers 13 residues. The CDR3 coding sequence is TGTGCCAGCAGCTTCAATAGCAATCAGCCCCAGCATTTT. Its translation: CASSFNSNQPQHF.

The V and J genes are TRBV4-2 and TRBJ2-2, with TRBD2 matching 10 bases. The CDR3 loop spans 15 amino acids. J gave up 6 bases and V 1 base, and 2 bases lay outside the gene matches. Germline loops: CDR1 LGHNA, CDR2 YNFKEQ. This CDR3 is CASSQVLAGAGELFF. For the CDR3, the DNA is TGTGCCAGCAGCCAAGTCCTAGCGGGGGCCGGGGAGCTGTTTTTT.

The genes are TRBV11-2 and TRBJ1-4; D gene ambiguous. CDR1 is SGHAT and CDR2 is FQNNGV in the germline V gene. The CDR3 length is 13 residues. V was pared by 5 bases and J by 4 bases, with 8 bases between. DNA of the CDR3: TGTGCCAGCAGCCGGGTTCGTAATGAAAAACTGTTTTTT. As protein: CASSRVRNEKLFF.

In its sample, this clone was seen once. The rearrangement uses TRBV6-1 and TRBJ1-6; TRBD1 might be the D (6 bases). Germline CDR1 reads MNHNS; CDR2 reads SASEGT. The CDR3 has 12 amino acids. The CDR3 coding sequence is TGTGTCGCCCAGACAGGAGGCTCACCCCTCCACTTT. It specifies CVAQTGGSPLHF.

The chain carries TRBV19 and TRBJ1-6; the match to TRBD1 covers 9 bases. There are 15 residues in the CDR3. Germline CDR1 is LNHDA and CDR2 is SQIVND (reference sequence). The CDR3 region has the DNA TGTGCTACCCGGGACAGGGAAAACTATAATTCACCCCTCCACTTT. Its protein is CATRDRENYNSPLHF.

The chain carries TRBV7-2 and TRBJ1-3; TRBD1 is a possible D gene (5 bases). Trimming took off 1 base at V and 0 bases at J, with 13 bases between the two ends. This CDR3 comprises 17 residues. CDR1 and CDR2 (germline): SGHTA, FQGNSA. The CDR3 spells CASSLESGIFSGNTIYF. DNA of the CDR3: TGTGCCAGCAGCTTAGAGTCAGGGATTTTCTCTGGAAACACCATATATTTT.

The rearrangement joins TRBV13 to TRBJ2-7, with 7 bases matching TRBD1. J was trimmed by 2 bases and V by 8 bases; bases with no gene match: 9. The CDR3 is 14 residues long. The germline CDR1 and CDR2 sequences are PRHDT and FYEKMQ (reference sequence). For the CDR3, the DNA is TGTGCCAGCTCAAGTTCCGGGACAGCCTACGAGCAGTACTTC. Its protein is CASSSSGTAYEQYF.

The rearrangement uses TRBV6-6 and TRBJ2-7; TRBD1 matches at 9 bases. The CDR3 covers 14 residues. The ends lost 6 bases at V and 3 bases at J; junction bases unmatched: 6. The V gene's germline CDR1 is MNHNY and CDR2 SVGAGI (reference sequence). The chain's CDR3 is CASSRPGQGYEQYF. The CDR3 DNA reads as TGTGCCAGCAGCCGGCCGGGACAGGGCTACGAGCAGTACTTC.

The chain joins TRBV5-6 to TRBJ2-2; 7 positions match TRBD1. The germline V gene has CDR1 SGHDT and CDR2 YYEEEE. V trimming: 4 bases; J trimming: 1 base; junction bases outside the gene matches: 4. The CDR3 has 15 amino acids. The CDR3 region is CASSTGQLNTGELFF. The DNA for the CDR3 is TGTGCCAGCAGCACGGGACAGCTGAACACCGGGGAGCTGTTTTTT. Full variable domain (outside the CDR3, taken from reference TRBV5-6 and TRBJ2-2): DAGVTQSPTHLIKTRGQQVTLRCSPKSGHDTVSWYQQALGQGPQFIFQYYEEEERQRGNFPDRFSGHQFPNYSSELNVNALLLGDSALYLCASSTGQLNTGELFFGEGSRLTVL.

The chain combines TRBV28 with TRBJ2-7, with TRBD1 as a possible D gene (6 bases). Germline V gene data show CDR1 as MDHEN and CDR2 as SYDVKM. The CDR3 is 14 residues long. With 5 bases removed from V and 4 bases from J, the gap between germline ends came to 15 bases. CDR3 in DNA: TGTGCCAGCAGTGCCCTCAGGGGTGCGTACGAGCAGTACTTC. Its translation: CASSALRGAYEQYF.

V gene TRBV5-1 combines with J gene TRBJ2-1; D unclear. The CDR3 spans 15 residues. The V end was cut by 7 bases, the J end by 0 bases, with 14 bases between. The germline CDR1 and CDR2 sequences are SGHRS and YFSETQ. The CDR3 DNA reads as TGCGCCAGCCGAGACGGCGACACCTCCTACAATGAGCAGTTCTTC. This sequence encodes CASRDGDTSYNEQFF.

The CDR3 sequence: CASSPPSRRMNTEAFF. For the CDR3, the DNA is TGTGCCAGTAGTCCACCCAGTAGGCGGATGAACACTGAAGCTTTCTTT. This sequence joins TRBV19 and TRBJ1-1; D gene unclear. The germline gives CDR1 LNHDA, CDR2 SQIVND (reference sequence). V was trimmed by 5 bases and J by 0 bases, leaving 16 bases between them. The CDR3 covers 16 residues. The variable domain in full, with the rest retrieved from reference TRBV19 and TRBJ1-1, is DGGITQSPKYLFRKEGQNVTLSCEQNLNHDAMYWYRQDPGQGLRLIYYSQIVNDFQKGDIAEGYSVSREKKESFPLTVTSAQKNPTAFYLCASSPPSRRMNTEAFFGQGTRLTVV.

This rearrangement joins TRBV15 to TRBJ2-3; D possibly corresponds to TRBD2 (5 bases). The V end was cut by 3 bases, the J end by 0 bases, with 7 bases between. The CDR3 is 14 amino acids. Germline loops: CDR1 LNHNV, CDR2 YYDKDF (reference sequence). The DNA for the CDR3 is TGTGCCACCAGCAGCGGGGTTAGCACAGATACGCAGTATTTT. Amino acids: CATSSGVSTDTQYF. Complete variable domain (other parts from reference TRBV15 and TRBJ2-3): DAMVIQNPRYQVTQFGKPVTLSCSQTLNHNVMYWYQQKSSQAPKLLFHYYDKDFNNEADTPDNFQSRRPNTSFCFLDIRSPGLGDTAMYLCATSSGVSTDTQYFGPGTRLTVL.

V is TRBV6-6 and J is TRBJ2-7, with D perhaps TRBD1 (5 bases). Per germline, CDR1 MNHNY and CDR2 SVGAGI (reference sequence). V dropped 6 bases and J dropped 2 bases, with 17 bases sitting between them. The CDR3 length is 15 residues. CDR3 coding DNA: TGTGCCAGCAGAGGAACAGGTTTAGGTCCCTACGAGCAGTACTTC. This translates into CASRGTGLGPYEQYF.

The rearrangement uses TRBV19 and TRBJ2-4, with TRBD1 matching 7 bases. This CDR3 has 18 amino acids. V lost 4 bases, J lost 7 bases, and 19 bases stayed unmatched. Germline CDR1 reads LNHDA; CDR2 reads SQIVND (reference sequence). Here the CDR3 reads CASSTRDFRTGTGNIQYF. Written as DNA, the CDR3 is TGTGCCAGTAGTACCAGAGATTTCCGGACAGGAACGGGGAACATTCAGTACTTC. The whole variable domain, filled in from reference TRBV19 and TRBJ2-4, reads DGGITQSPKYLFRKEGQNVTLSCEQNLNHDAMYWYRQDPGQGLRLIYYSQIVNDFQKGDIAEGYSVSREKKESFPLTVTSAQKNPTAFYLCASSTRDFRTGTGNIQYFGAGTRLSVL.

This chain joins TRBV25-1 and TRBJ1-1, with 8 nucleotides matching TRBD1. J lost 11 bases, V lost 4 bases, and 6 bases had no gene match. The length of the CDR3 is 12 residues. Germline V gene data show CDR1 as MGHDK and CDR2 as SYGVNS. The CDR3 coding sequence is TGTGCCAGCAGTGGAGGACAGGGTGGCGCTTTCTTT. Amino acids: CASSGGQGGAFF.